The entry below gives a single T cell receptor (beta chain) sequence along with its context. Its antigen is undetermined. At one boundary the junction diverges from the germline segment, which might be a read error. A second PCR, run for about 6 to 11 cycles, used a sample-barcoded 5' primer plus a J-beta primer mix. One entry per CDR3 protein, called by TCRdb with MiXCR from the 5' RACE reads. This sample carries more than 800,000 distinct CDR3 sequences, more than 25% of them seen once, and the ten largest clones take roughly 17%. This CDR3 region has 12 residues. Total RNA was extracted at no less than 6 micrograms per sample. This sample was included in a study of blood T cells in healthy people across ages. Broader study findings: Naive T cell percentage showed a strong correlation with the diversity of TCR beta. Because sorting was not performed, PBMCs prevented conclusive naive versus antigen-experienced comparison. Donor CMV status, an unknown factor, possibly confounded changes in expanded clonotypes.

This sequence joins TRBV12-3 or TRBV12-4 and TRBJ2-3; tentative D call: TRBD1 (6 bases). The receptor was isolated from a woman older than 75 in good health. Sequencing input: blood. CDR3 sequence (DNA): TGTGCCGGCGGACAGAGGGCAGATACGGAGTATTTT. Translation: CAGGQRADTEYF.